The 20 T cell receptor beta chains given below trace back to one sample, sequenced in a study of T cells in Graves' hyperthyroidism and ophthalmopathy. Researchers took RNA transcripts and amplified the TCR beta CDR3 regions from them. HTBI primers were used for first-round RT-PCR of the TCR CDR3. From the multiplex PCR reads, TCRdb called clonotypes with MiXCR, one entry per CDR3 protein. Of hundreds of thousands of distinct CDR3 sequences listed, around 42% are singletons. The sample consisted of peripheral blood or thyroid tissue (not recorded which). These receptors came from a woman aged 18 to 35 with Graves' hyperthyroidism.

This clonotype was counted a few times. V is TRBV7-6 and J is TRBJ1-3, with TRBD1 as a possible D gene (5 bases). The CDR3 is made up of 13 amino acids. In germline, CDR1 is SGHVS, CDR2 FNYEAQ. Deletions cut 5 bases from V and 5 bases from J, with 10 bases between. The CDR3 reads CASSPGRRNTIYF. CDR3 in DNA: TGTGCCAGCAGCCCGGGACGGAGAAACACCATATATTTT.

The chain recombines TRBV15 with TRBJ2-5; D perhaps matches TRBD1 (5 bases). The CDR3 sequence is 15 residues long. CDR1 is LNHNV and CDR2 is YYDKDF in the germline V gene (reference sequence). The germline V and J ends were trimmed by 0 bases and 9 bases, with 17 bases remaining between them. This chain's CDR3 is CATSRDQGAGQPQYF. Here the CDR3 DNA reads TGTGCCACCAGCAGAGATCAAGGGGCTGGTCAGCCCCAGTACTTC.

Of note for this clonotype: Given a much more abundant clone one base away, this may be a read error. J is TRBJ1-2 and V is TRBV7-2, with 9 bases that match TRBD1. The CDR3 length is 15 residues. Germline CDR1 and CDR2: SGHTA and FQGNSA. The trim removed 6 bases at V and 5 bases at J, leaving 10 bases unmatched. The CDR3 bases are TGTGCCAGCAGGTCTGCACAGGGACAGGGATATGGCTACACCTTC. This gives the protein CASRSAQGQGYGYTF.

This clonotype was picked up one time. The gene calls are TRBV7-9 and TRBJ1-3; a weak D match, TRBD1 (6 bases). The ends were cut back, 7 bases at V and 2 bases at J, with 9 bases in the middle. The germline CDR1 and CDR2 sequences are SEHNR and FQNEAQ (reference sequence). This CDR3 is 13 amino acids long. CDR3 amino acids: CASTQGTGNTIYF. CDR3 nucleotides: TGTGCCAGCACCCAGGGGACTGGAAACACCATATATTTT.

The rearrangement joins TRBV21-1 to TRBJ1-5. TRBV21-1 corresponds to a pseudogene. The length of the CDR3 is 14 residues. The CDR3 region has the DNA TGTGCCAGCAGAAAGGAGAGAAGCAATCAGCCCCAGCATTTT. This encodes CASRKERSNQPQHF.

This sequence joins TRBV19 and TRBJ1-5, with TRBD1 identical over 7 bases. The germline V gene encodes CDR1 LNHDA and CDR2 SQIVND (reference sequence). J was trimmed by 6 bases and V by 3 bases; bases with no gene match: 8. The CDR3 sequence is 15 residues long. The CDR3 bases are TGTGCCAGTAGTATCCCATCAGGGGGATTTCAGCCCCAGCATTTT. It specifies CASSIPSGGFQPQHF.

This chain uses TRBV7-9 with TRBJ2-7; 7 bases match TRBD2. Losses at the gene ends were 5 bases for V and 3 bases for J; bases not matched to a gene: 7. The CDR3 extends over 14 amino acids. Germline V lookup: CDR1 SEHNR, CDR2 FQNEAQ (reference sequence). The CDR3 nucleotides are TGTGCCAGCAGCAGCGGGACGGTGAACTACGAGCAGTACTTC. This codes for CASSSGTVNYEQYF.

This chain joins TRBV10-3 and TRBJ2-2, with a tentative D call TRBD1 (5 bases). CDR1 and CDR2 (germline): ENHRY, SYGVKD. V lost 10 bases to trimming and J lost 4 bases, with 13 bases between them. The CDR3 loop spans 13 amino acids. CDR3 sequence: CASSQGGTGELFF. The DNA of the CDR3 is TGTGCCAGCAGCCAGGGCGGCACCGGGGAGCTGTTTTTT.

The chain links TRBV29-1 to TRBJ1-6; no reliable D call. Trimming pared 7 bases from V and 11 bases from J, leaving 9 bases between. Germline lookup yields CDR1 SQVTM and CDR2 ANQGSEA. The CDR3 is 10 amino acids. CDR3 in DNA: TGCAGCGCAGCCGGGACACCCCTCCACTTT. Protein sequence: CSAAGTPLHF.

This clonotype was counted at least ten times. The chain carries TRBV7-2 and TRBJ2-2; D gene ambiguous. V lost 0 bases and J 4 bases, leaving 6 bases between the germline ends. Germline V gene lookup returns CDR1 SGHTA and CDR2 FQGNSA. The CDR3 has 14 residues. The CDR3 reads CASSLAFRTGELFF. As DNA, the CDR3 is TGTGCCAGCAGCTTAGCCTTCCGCACCGGGGAGCTGTTTTTT.

The chain uses TRBV29-1 and TRBJ1-2, with 7 nucleotides matching TRBD1. There are 15 residues in the CDR3. Germline V gene data show CDR1 as SQVTM and CDR2 as ANQGSEA. V lost 0 bases and J lost 4; bases outside the gene matches: 8. CDR3 nucleotide sequence: TGCAGCGTTGAAGATGATTCGACAGGGCGCTATGGCTACACCTTC. It yields the protein CSVEDDSTGRYGYTF.

This clonotype was recorded once. The chain links TRBV7-2 to TRBJ2-5, with a weak D call TRBD2 (6 bases). Gene TRBJ2-7 matches the end of the DNA better, so the J call may be wrong. The CDR3 has 15 amino acids. Germline assignment: CDR1 SGHTA and CDR2 FQGNSA. CDR3 protein: CASSLKASARYEQYF. The CDR3 nucleotides read TGTGCCAGCAGCCTCAAGGCTAGCGCCCGCTACGAGCAGTACTTC.

The chain combines TRBV20-1 with TRBJ2-2, with D perhaps TRBD1 or TRBD2 (5 bases each). This CDR3 spans 15 amino acids. Germline CDR1 reads DFQATT; CDR2 reads SNEGSKA (reference sequence). With 4 bases removed from V and 0 bases from J, the gap between germline ends came to 12 bases. CDR3 in DNA: TGCAGTGCTAACTCGGGGCCCGCGAACACCGGGGAGCTGTTTTTT. As protein: CSANSGPANTGELFF.

The chain links TRBV5-1 to TRBJ2-7; the D gene is possibly TRBD2 (6 bases). Trimming removed 2 bases from V and 3 bases from J, with 12 bases in between. Germline V gene sequence: CDR1 SGHRS, CDR2 YFSETQ. The CDR3 is 14 residues long. CDR3 sequence reads: CASSFMGGGYEQYF. Written as DNA, the CDR3 is TGCGCCAGCAGCTTTATGGGGGGAGGCTACGAGCAGTACTTC.

This clonotype was detected ten times or more. The chain is built from TRBV7-8 and TRBJ2-7, with TRBD2 matching 10 bases. Looked up from germline, CDR1 is SGHVS and CDR2 is FQNEAQ. The junction had 7 bases not matched to a gene; V was cut back by 6 bases and J by 2 bases. The length of the CDR3 is 15 residues. CDR3 region: CASRPGLASTYEQYF. CDR3 nucleotides: TGTGCCAGCAGACCGGGACTAGCGAGTACCTACGAGCAGTACTTC.

V is TRBV10-3 and J is TRBJ2-7, with 8 positions matching TRBD2. The CDR3 is made up of 15 amino acids. Unmatched junction bases numbered 5, after V lost 3 bases and J lost 1 base. Germline values: CDR1 ENHRY, CDR2 SYGVKD. CDR3 in amino acids: CAISDTGRGSYEQYF. The DNA of the CDR3 is TGTGCCATCAGTGACACCGGGAGGGGATCCTACGAGCAGTACTTC.

The V and J genes are TRBV24-1 and TRBJ1-1; possible D gene TRBD1, 5 bases. This CDR3 comprises 17 residues. The germline CDR1 and CDR2 sequences are KGHDR and SFDVKD. Trimming pared 7 bases from V and 1 base from J, leaving 21 bases between. CDR3 nucleotides: TGTGCCACCAGAGGGCCTTCAGGGACTGGACAGAACACTGAAGCTTTCTTT. Translated: CATRGPSGTGQNTEAFF.

Note on this clonotype: One end of the junction is discordant with germline, which a read error may explain. The chain links TRBV10-3 to TRBJ2-6; TRBD1 agrees at 8 bases. CDR3 length: 18 amino acids. Germline V CDR1 and CDR2: ENHRY, SYGVKD. The CDR3 region is CASSDIGTGLSGANVLTF. In DNA form, the CDR3 reads TGTGCCAGCAGTGACATAGGGACAGGTCTCTCTGGGGCCAACGTCCTGACTTTC.

J is TRBJ1-4 and V is TRBV7-9; 10 bases align to TRBD1. The CDR3 covers 17 residues. Germline CDR1 is SEHNR and CDR2 is FQNEAQ (reference sequence). J gave up 4 bases and V 5 bases, and 10 bases lay outside the gene matches. The CDR3 sequence is CASSNSGTGVNNEKLFF. The CDR3 nucleotides read TGTGCCAGCAGCAATTCGGGGACAGGGGTTAATAATGAAAAACTGTTTTTT.

This chain connects TRBV29-1 to TRBJ1-2; 7 nucleotides line up with TRBD1. Per the germline V gene, CDR1 is SQVTM and CDR2 is ANQGSEA. Trimming at V came to 3 bases and at J to 2 bases, leaving 0 bases not matched to a gene. The CDR3 is made up of 12 amino acids. This CDR3 reads CSVETGNYGYTF. CDR3 DNA sequence: TGCAGCGTTGAGACAGGGAACTATGGCTACACCTTC.